The 31 T cell receptor beta chains below come from one sample, sequenced in a study of OX40 agonist ivuxolimab in advanced cancers. The assay was immunoSEQ multiplex PCR, and TCRdb's table has in-frame clones only and misses some. The data contain over 65,000 clones, about 93% of them singletons. The material was CD4+ or CD8+ T cells sorted from blood, obtained in a trial of the OX40 agonist ivuxolimab. All receptors derive from an adult with an advanced solid tumor such as melanoma, head and neck, liver or kidney cancer.

This chain uses TRBV18 with TRBJ2-5; weak D call: TRBD2 (5 bases). The germline V gene encodes CDR1 KGHSH and CDR2 LQKENI. This CDR3 has 16 residues. Trimming removed 3 bases from V and 5 bases from J, with 19 bases in between. The CDR3: CASSPRGAALAETQYF. CDR3 in DNA: TGTGCCAGCTCACCCCGGGGAGCGGCCCTGGCGGAGACCCAGTACTTC.

The chain carries TRBV5-6 and TRBJ2-7; 13 bases align to TRBD2. The trim removed 0 bases at V and 6 bases at J, leaving 6 bases unmatched. The germline V gene has CDR1 SGHDT and CDR2 YYEEEE. This CDR3 contains 16 residues. The chain's CDR3 is CASSLVGLAGVGEQYF. The CDR3 bases are TGTGCCAGCAGCTTGGTAGGACTAGCGGGAGTTGGCGAGCAGTACTTC.

Only one count was recorded for this clone. The chain employs TRBV27 and TRBJ1-6; D ambiguous. The CDR3 extends over 14 amino acids. Per germline, CDR1 MNHEY and CDR2 SMNVEV (reference sequence). Trimming removed 6 bases at V and 0 bases at J, with 6 bases between. Here the CDR3 DNA reads TGTGCCAGCAGAGTATACTCCTATAATTCACCCCTCCACTTT. Its translation: CASRVYSYNSPLHF.

In its sample, this clone was seen once. V usage is TRBV6-1 and J usage is TRBJ1-2, with D possibly matching TRBD1 (6 bases). Trimming stripped 4 bases from V and 2 bases from J, with 11 bases between. The V gene's germline CDR1 is MNHNS and CDR2 SASEGT. The CDR3 spans 14 residues. The CDR3 is CASSVQGSNYGYTF. In nucleotides, the CDR3 is TGTGCCAGCAGTGTACAGGGTTCGAACTATGGCTACACCTTC.

The rearrangement links TRBV10-1 to TRBJ2-2; D is perhaps TRBD1 or TRBD2 (5 bases each). V gave up 3 bases and J gave up 0 bases, with 11 bases separating them. From germline, CDR1 is WNHNN and CDR2 SYGVQD (reference sequence). The CDR3 runs 16 residues. CDR3 in DNA: TGCGCCAGCAGTGAATGGGACGTAACGAACACCGGGGAGCTGTTTTTT. It encodes CASSEWDVTNTGELFF.

This sequence joins TRBV27 and TRBJ2-1; 8 positions agree with TRBD2. Germline CDR1 and CDR2: MNHEY and SMNVEV (reference sequence). This CDR3 has 17 residues. The ends lost 9 bases at V and 1 base at J; junction bases unmatched: 14. CDR3 amino acids: CASVKATIAGSYNEQFF. In nucleotides, the CDR3 is TGTGCCAGTGTTAAAGCCACCATAGCGGGATCCTACAATGAGCAGTTCTTC.

The CDR3 reads CASFSGGESSYNEQFF. DNA for the CDR3: TGTGCCAGCTTTAGCGGGGGCGAGAGCTCCTACAATGAGCAGTTCTTC. J is TRBJ2-1 and V is TRBV5-4; TRBD2 matches 9 bases. The CDR3 sequence is 16 residues long. Per the germline V gene, CDR1 is SGHNT and CDR2 is YYREEE (reference sequence). The ends lost 7 bases at V and 0 bases at J; junction bases unmatched: 8.

The gene calls are TRBV5-1 and TRBJ2-1; the match to TRBD2 covers 9 bases. V was clipped by 5 bases and J by 1 base; unmatched bases: 4. Germline lookup yields CDR1 SGHRS and CDR2 YFSETQ. The CDR3 spans 15 residues. The CDR3 sequence is CASSSAGGSYNEQFF. The CDR3 bases are TGCGCCAGCAGTTCGGCGGGGGGGTCCTACAATGAGCAGTTCTTC.

The chain carries TRBV2 and TRBJ2-1, with D possibly being TRBD2 (7 bases). The CDR3 length is 14 residues. V lost 7 bases and J lost 5, with 15 bases in between. Germline assignment: CDR1 SNHLY and CDR2 FYNNEI. The CDR3 sequence: CASKSGGRDNEQFF. In DNA form, the CDR3 reads TGTGCCAGCAAATCGGGGGGCAGGGACAATGAGCAGTTCTTC.

V is TRBV18 and J is TRBJ2-7; D is unresolved. Germline-derived CDR1 and CDR2 are KGHSH and LQKENI. The CDR3 totals 15 residues. Trimming pared 3 bases from V and 0 bases from J, leaving 12 bases between. The CDR3 sequence is CASSPPGASSYEQYF. In nucleotides, the CDR3 is TGTGCCAGCTCACCCCCAGGCGCTAGCTCCTACGAGCAGTACTTC. Combining the CDR3 with reference TRBV18 and TRBJ2-7 gives the whole variable domain NAGVMQNPRHLVRRRGQEARLRCSPMKGHSHVYWYRQLPEEGLKFMVYLQKENIIDESGMPKERFSAEFPKEGPSILRIQQVVRGDSAAYFCASSPPGASSYEQYFGPGTRLTVT.

The rearrangement links TRBV23-1 to TRBJ2-7, with TRBD1 identical over 8 bases. TRBV23-1 is an open reading frame, and its role is uncertain. The CDR3 consists of 15 residues. V lost 2 bases to trimming and J lost 1 base; unmatched junction nucleotides: 4. In nucleotides, the CDR3 is TGCGCCAGCAGTCAACGGGACAGGTTTTCCTACGAGCAGTACTTC. Amino acid sequence: CASSQRDRFSYEQYF.

V is TRBV9 and J is TRBJ1-1; D is undetermined. CDR3 length: 15 residues. Trimming removed 0 bases at V and 3 bases at J, with 12 bases between. Germline V CDR1 and CDR2: SGDLS, YYNGEE. The CDR3 DNA sequence: TGTGCCAGCAGCGTAGTCAGTTCGGGTGACACTGAAGCTTTCTTT. This encodes CASSVVSSGDTEAFF.

The gene calls are TRBV27 and TRBJ1-5; D is uncertain. The V and J ends lost 0 bases and 7 bases respectively, with 13 bases between them. Germline V gene data show CDR1 as MNHEY and CDR2 as SMNVEV (reference sequence). This CDR3 comprises 15 residues. The CDR3 sequence: CASSLSYPGGQPQHF. The CDR3 DNA sequence: TGTGCCAGCAGTTTATCGTATCCGGGCGGGCAGCCCCAGCATTTT.

J is TRBJ2-7 and V is TRBV2; the D is unclear. The germline CDR1 and CDR2 sequences are SNHLY and FYNNEI. This CDR3 has 12 amino acids. Trimming stripped 7 bases from V and 2 bases from J, with 9 bases between. The CDR3 DNA reads TGTGCCAGCAACGGTGGTACCTACGAGCAGTACTTC. This sequence encodes CASNGGTYEQYF. Combining the CDR3 with reference TRBV2 and TRBJ2-7 gives the whole variable domain EPEVTQTPSHQVTQMGQEVILRCVPISNHLYFYWYRQILGQKVEFLVSFYNNEISEKSEIFDDQFSVERPDGSNFTLKIRSTKLEDSAMYFCASNGGTYEQYFGPGTRLTVT.

The chain links TRBV6-5 to TRBJ2-2, with a weak D call TRBD1 (5 bases). Trimming stripped 2 bases from V and 5 bases from J, with 9 bases between. The CDR3 is 14 residues long. Germline lookup yields CDR1 MNHEY and CDR2 SVGAGI. CDR3 in amino acids: CASSYATATGELFF. The CDR3 DNA reads TGTGCCAGCAGTTACGCGACAGCTACCGGGGAGCTGTTTTTT.

The V call is TRBV9, the J call TRBJ2-5; 11 bases fit TRBD2. V lost 3 bases and J lost 2; bases outside the gene matches: 6. The CDR3 is 16 residues long. Germline lookup yields CDR1 SGDLS and CDR2 YYNGEE. The CDR3, as DNA: TGTGCCAGCAGCGCGATGGGACTAGCGGCACAAGAGACCCAGTACTTC. This sequence encodes CASSAMGLAAQETQYF.

This clone was found once. The chain links TRBV11-2 to TRBJ1-1; TRBD1 agrees at 11 bases. The trim removed 5 bases at V and 4 bases at J, leaving 6 bases unmatched. Germline lookup yields CDR1 SGHAT and CDR2 FQNNGV. CDR3 size: 15 residues. CDR3: CASSTRTGGITEAFF. The CDR3 DNA is TGTGCCAGCAGCACAAGGACAGGGGGCATCACTGAAGCTTTCTTT.

In its sample, this clone was seen a few times. The chain uses TRBV16 and TRBJ1-5; D unclear. This CDR3 has 12 residues. V dropped 2 bases and J dropped 9 bases, with 8 bases sitting between them. Germline V lookup: CDR1 KGHSY, CDR2 FQNENV. The CDR3 protein is CASSQNFWPQHF. The CDR3 nucleotides read TGTGCCAGCAGCCAAAATTTTTGGCCCCAGCATTTT.

The chain joins TRBV6-5 to TRBJ1-5; TRBD1 aligns across 7 bases. Germline V lookup: CDR1 MNHEY, CDR2 SVGAGI. The CDR3 covers 15 residues. After removal of 4 bases from V and 3 bases from J, the junction contained 6 bases not matched to a gene. Here the CDR3 DNA reads TGTGCCAGCAGTTCCGACAGGGCCCCCAATCAGCCCCAGCATTTT. Translating gives CASSSDRAPNQPQHF.

This chain connects TRBV4-3 to TRBJ2-3, with a tentative D call TRBD2 (6 bases). V lost 0 bases to trimming and J lost 4 bases, with 20 bases between them. The germline V gene encodes CDR1 LGHNA and CDR2 YSLEER. This CDR3 has 18 residues. The CDR3, as DNA: TGCGCCAGCAGCCAAGATTATATGGTAGGAGGGAGACCAGATACGCAGTATTTT. Its protein is CASSQDYMVGGRPDTQYF.

The rearrangement uses TRBV27 and TRBJ2-2; possibly TRBD2 for D (5 bases). Germline V gives CDR1 MNHEY, CDR2 SMNVEV (reference sequence). The V gene lost 5 bases and the J gene lost 3 bases, with 16 bases spanning the gap. The CDR3 sequence is 16 residues long. The CDR3 protein is CASSPGLYVYTGELFF. The CDR3 bases are TGTGCCAGCAGTCCAGGACTTTACGTGTACACCGGGGAGCTGTTTTTT.

This sequence joins TRBV29-1 and TRBJ1-2; TRBD1 aligns across 9 bases. Trimming removed 4 bases from V and 4 bases from J; junction bases left unmatched: 7. The germline CDR1 and CDR2 sequences are SQVTM and ANQGSEA. The length of the CDR3 is 14 residues. The CDR3 bases are TGCAGCGTTGCCCCACAGGGGGCAAGCTATGGCTACACCTTC. The encoded protein is CSVAPQGASYGYTF.

CDR3 sequence: CASSSQGPQGSTNEKLFF. The CDR3 coding sequence is TGTGCCAGCAGTTCCCAGGGGCCACAGGGCTCAACTAATGAAAAACTGTTTTTT. The chain couples TRBV28 to TRBJ1-4; tentative D call: TRBD1 (6 bases). Germline V gene data show CDR1 as MDHEN and CDR2 as SYDVKM. Trimming cost V 4 bases and J 0 bases, with 18 bases left between them. This CDR3 has 18 residues.

Turning to this clone: One junction end disagrees with the germline gene, perhaps due to a read error. This chain connects TRBV18 to TRBJ2-5, with 8 bases lining up with TRBD1. Germline values: CDR1 KGHSH, CDR2 LQKENI. The CDR3 loop spans 15 amino acids. The DNA of the CDR3 is TGTGCCAGCTCACCGGAGGACAGGGTGCAAGGGACCCAGTACTTC. This sequence encodes CASSPEDRVQGTQYF.

The chain links TRBV18 to TRBJ1-1; 11 bases agree with TRBD1. In germline, CDR1 is KGHSH, CDR2 LQKENI. The CDR3 extends over 16 amino acids. The V and J ends lost 2 bases and 4 bases, in that order; junction bases with no gene match: 6. The CDR3 loop is CASSPRTGGEGTEAFF. As DNA, the CDR3 is TGTGCCAGCTCACCAAGGACAGGGGGCGAGGGCACTGAAGCTTTCTTT.

The chain uses TRBV19 and TRBJ2-1; 8 bases fit TRBD2. V was pared by 3 bases and J by 5 bases, with 9 bases of the junction left unmatched. Germline assignment: CDR1 LNHDA and CDR2 SQIVND (reference sequence). The CDR3 totals 16 residues. Here the CDR3 reads CASSIRREGPDNEQFF. The CDR3 DNA sequence: TGTGCCAGTAGTATTCGACGGGAGGGGCCAGACAATGAGCAGTTCTTC.

The gene calls are TRBV28 and TRBJ2-7; no reliable D call. This CDR3 comprises 12 residues. Germline assignment: CDR1 MDHEN and CDR2 SYDVKM. V lost 4 bases and J 7 bases, leaving 11 bases between the germline ends. The CDR3 region is CASSSYLEEQYF. Written as DNA, the CDR3 is TGTGCCAGCAGTTCCTACCTCGAGGAGCAGTACTTC.

The J gene is TRBJ1-6, the V gene TRBV7-6; D remains ambiguous. Germline V gene sequence: CDR1 SGHVS, CDR2 FNYEAQ. The CDR3 runs 12 residues. V lost 5 bases to trimming and J lost 9 bases, with 8 bases between them. The CDR3 here is CASSLPGSPLHF. The CDR3 DNA reads TGTGCCAGCAGCCTCCCGGGTTCACCCCTCCACTTT.

J is TRBJ1-4 and V is TRBV28; 8 bases agree with TRBD1. The CDR3 spans 14 residues. From germline, CDR1 is MDHEN and CDR2 SYDVKM. Trimming cost V 10 bases and J 5 bases; bases outside gene matches: 9. CDR3 amino acids: CATWERQGNEKLFF. The CDR3 DNA reads as TGTGCCACCTGGGAACGACAGGGGAATGAAAAACTGTTTTTT.

The J gene is TRBJ2-5, the V gene TRBV7-7; D call uncertain. CDR3 length: 13 amino acids. Germline loops: CDR1 SSHAT, CDR2 FNYEAQ (reference sequence). V was clipped by 4 bases and J by 7 bases, with 13 bases between them. The CDR3 loop is CASSSDIRRTQYF. The CDR3 DNA reads TGTGCCAGCAGCTCGGATATCCGTCGGACCCAGTACTTC.

The CDR3 loop reads CASSLDLSNYGYTF. The CDR3 coding sequence is TGTGCCAGCAGCTTAGATCTAAGTAACTATGGCTACACCTTC. This chain links TRBV11-2 with TRBJ1-2, with D unclear. Trimming took 0 bases from V and 1 from J, leaving 6 bases between them. Looked up from germline, CDR1 is SGHAT and CDR2 is FQNNGV. The length of the CDR3 is 14 residues. The variable domain in full, with the rest retrieved from reference TRBV11-2 and TRBJ1-2, is EAGVAQSPRYKIIEKRQSVAFWCNPISGHATLYWYQQILGQGPKLLIQFQNNGVVDDSQLPKDRFSAERLKGVDSTLKIQPAKLEDSAVYLCASSLDLSNYGYTFGSGTRLTVV.